This T cell receptor beta chain was sequenced during a study of blood T cell repertoires in COVID-19. Study details: From T cells, B-cell-depleted T cells, or PBMCs came the material, which was cDNA or gDNA.

With V trimmed by 1 base and J by 3 bases, 7 bases remained unmatched. The CDR3 totals 16 residues. Germline assignment: CDR1 MGHRA and CDR2 YSYEKL. The data were produced by immunoSEQ multiplex PCR, yet TCRdb's version contains in-frame clones alone and is incomplete. The profile shows more than 250,000 clones, more than 85% of them singletons. The sequence was obtained from a man younger than 35 with active or convalescent COVID-19. The sequenced material came from peripheral blood. The chain has TRBV4-1 and TRBJ2-3; 7 bases match TRBD2. The CDR3 region is CASSQGARESTDTQYF. The CDR3 DNA reads TGCGCCAGCAGCCAAGGGGCGCGGGAGTCTACAGATACGCAGTATTTT.